Here is one T cell receptor (beta chain) with its context. The antigen remains unidentified. TCRdb reprocessed the 5' RACE reads; each CDR3 protein has one entry and no DNA is given. The sample holds 150,000 to 160,000 distinct CDR3 sequences. In germline, CDR1 is SGDLS, CDR2 YYNGEE. The CDR3 is 17 residues long. These data belong to a study of T cells expressing NK-cell markers. Study-level background: The study drew TCR beta repertoires from sorted CD3+CD56+NKG2C+, CD3+CD56+NKG2C- and CD3+CD56-NKG2C+ T cells.

Study results and caveats: For a handful of donors, these clonotypes were likewise the leading ones in the CD3+CD56-NKG2C+ fraction. Roughly 1.0-7.0% of CD8+ T cells in over 5 donors belonged to dominant NKG2C+ clonotypes.

Sequenced: blood T cells: a sorted CD56 or NKG2C T cell subset, CD4+ or CD8+ T cells, or bulk PBMC T cells (not recorded which). The V and J genes are TRBV9 and TRBJ2-2; lacking DNA, the TRBD2 call made by TCRdb goes unchecked. The origin of this receptor is a woman aged 45-59 years in good health. Here the CDR3 reads CASSVEASPSNTGELFF.